Listed below are T cell receptor beta chains from one sample, sequenced in a study of blood T cells in healthy people across ages. One entry per CDR3 protein, called by TCRdb with MiXCR from the 5' RACE reads. The sample lists some 780,000 distinct CDR3 sequences; roughly three fifths were seen once. Sequenced sample: blood. Every receptor here comes from a man between 40 and 49 years old in good health. CDR3s include the opening cysteine and the closing phenylalanine or tryptophan. A D gene is named only where the DNA matches it firmly. Clone sizes are given selectively: once, few, many, or a class where the clone is expanded.

TRBV6-2/TRBV6-3	13	.	.	TRBJ1-2	TGTGCCAGCAGTTATCAAGGGAGGGCGGATGGCACCTTC	CASSYQGRADGTF
TRBV6-1	18	.	TRBD2	TRBJ2-7	TGTGCCAGCAGCCCCAGCCTAGCGGGAGGCCTCATAACCTACGAGCAGTACTTC	CASSPSLAGGLITYEQYF
TRBV5-5	14	.	TRBD2	TRBJ2-2	TGTGCCAGCAGCCGGGATGGGAGGGCCGGGGAGCTGTTTTTT	CASSRDGRAGELFF
TRBV7-2	17	few	TRBD1	TRBJ1-2	TGTGCCAGCAGCTTGGGATCCACAGGGGGCACTTCGGGCGGCTACACCTTC	CASSLGSTGGTSGGYTF
TRBV12-3/TRBV12-4	16	.	TRBD2	TRBJ2-7	TGTGCCAGCAGTTTAGGTGGCGGACTAGTCTCCTACGAGCAGTACTTC	CASSLGGGLVSYEQYF
TRBV7-9	11	few	.	TRBJ2-5	TGTGCCAGCAGCCAAGGACGGGCCCAGTACTTC	CASSQGRAQYF
TRBV6-5	18	.	.	TRBJ2-3	TGTGCCAGCAGTTACGGTCTAGGTCGGCCCTCTAGCACAGATACGCAGTATTTT	CASSYGLGRPSSTDTQYF
TRBV7-9	12	few	.	TRBJ2-7	TGTGCCAGCAGCTGGGGGTTCGAGGAGCAGTACTTC	CASSWGFEEQYF
TRBV24-1	13	.	.	TRBJ2-5	TGTGCCACCAGTGTCTGGGGACAAGAGACCCAGTACTTC	CATSVWGQETQYF
TRBV6-5	13	.	.	TRBJ2-7	TGTGCCAGCAGTCACACGGAATCCTACGAGCAGTACTTC	CASSHTESYEQYF
TRBV20-1	13	.	TRBD2	TRBJ2-3	TGCAGTGCGATTAGCGGGAGGCAAGATACGCAGTATTTT	CSAISGRQDTQYF
TRBV10-3	13	few	.	TRBJ2-5	TGTGCCATCAGTGGAGCCCATGGGGAGACCCAGTACTTC	CAISGAHGETQYF
TRBV29-1	11	.	.	TRBJ2-7	TGCAGCGTTGGGGGGAGCTACGAGCAGTACTTC	CSVGGSYEQYF
TRBV20-1	16	.	.	TRBJ1-5	TGCAGTGCCTCCGAAACAGGGTACCGTAGCAATCAGCCCCAGCATTTT	CSASETGYRSNQPQHF
TRBV19	16	.	TRBD1	TRBJ2-7	TGTGCCAGTAGTATAACCTCCGGGACAGGGAGGGTCGAGCAGTACTTC	CASSITSGTGRVEQYF
TRBV15	16	.	TRBD2	TRBJ2-7	TGTGCCACTAGCGGGGGGGACAGCGGGGGTTGGAGCGAGCAGTACTTC	CATSGGDSGGWSEQYF
TRBV15	15	.	.	TRBJ1-6	TGTGCCACCAGCAGAGATGGCGGACGGGGCTTATCCCTCCACTTT	CATSRDGGRGLSLHF
TRBV28	15	.	.	TRBJ1-5	TGTGCCAGCAGTTTATTGTCGTCTGGGGGTCAGCCCCAGCATTTT	CASSLLSSGGQPQHF
TRBV15	14	few	TRBD1	TRBJ1-4	TGTGCCACCAGCAGGAGGGACAGGGGGGAAAAACTGTTTTTT	CATSRRDRGEKLFF
TRBV7-2	13	.	.	TRBJ2-7	TGTGCCAGCAGCCATGGACAGTCCCGAGAGTGGTACTTC	CASSHGQSREWYF
TRBV5-1	16	.	TRBD1	TRBJ2-7	TGCGCCAGCAGTCCAACCGGGACAGGGGCCACCTACGAGCAGTACTTC	CASSPTGTGATYEQYF
TRBV20-1	11	.	.	TRBJ1-4	TGCAGTGCTGTCTCCAGGGAAAAACTGTTTTTT	CSAVSREKLFF
TRBV27	12	few	.	TRBJ2-3	TGTGCCAGCAGTTACCACGGGGATACGCAGTATTTT	CASSYHGDTQYF
TRBV5-1	15	.	.	TRBJ2-5	TGCGCCAGCAGCTTGAGGCAAGACACCGTAGAGACCCAGTACTTC	CASSLRQDTVETQYF
TRBV7-9	12	.	.	TRBJ2-5	TGTGCCAGCAGCCCCAAGCGCGAGACCCAGTACTTC	CASSPKRETQYF
TRBV20-1	11	.	.	TRBJ2-3	TGCATGGTAGAGAAAACAGATACGCAGTATTTT	CMVEKTDTQYF